This T cell receptor (beta chain) was recorded in a study of identical twins. The sample holds a few counts of this clonotype. TCRdb itself ran the 5' RACE reads through MiXCR, one entry per CDR3 protein. The sample lists 350,000 to 400,000 distinct CDR3 sequences, about 9% occurring once. The receptor comes from a woman aged 50 to 65 in good health. What was sequenced was naive T cells sorted from blood.

In nucleotides, the CDR3 is TGTGCCAGCTCCCTTGACCCGGGACAGGGTCTCGACATTCAGTACTTC. As protein: CASSLDPGQGLDIQYF. This chain links TRBV18 with TRBJ2-4, with 9 bases aligning to TRBD1. Looked up from germline, CDR1 is KGHSH and CDR2 is LQKENI. The V segment lost 6 bases and the J segment 8 bases; nucleotides outside the gene matches: 14. CDR3 length equals 16 residues.